Listed below are T cell receptor beta chains from one sample, sequenced in a study of T cell responses to AZD1222 COVID-19 vaccine. Some clones are missing from TCRdb's copy, which holds only in-frame ones; the method was immunoSEQ multiplex PCR. The repertoire has 85,000 to 90,000 clones, 89% of them found once; the top ten carry 2.2%. The input for sequencing was peripheral blood, taken on day 0 of AZD1222 vaccination. Every receptor here comes from an adult in good health. Both conserved end residues are part of each CDR3. The order of the fields is J gene, D gene, V gene, clone size, CDR3 DNA, CDR3 protein. D genes are given only for firm matches. Clone size is stated in some rows and not others, as once, few, many or a class when expanded.

j_call: TRBJ2-7
d_call: NA
v_call: TRBV5-5
clone_size: NA
cdr3_nt: TGTGCCAGCAGCCGGGAGCTAGCCAACTACGAGCAGTACTTC
cdr3_aa: CASSRELANYEQYF

j_call: TRBJ1-1
d_call: NA
v_call: TRBV9
clone_size: NA
cdr3_nt: TGTGCCAGCAGCGTAGGCATGAACACTGAAGCTTTCTTT
cdr3_aa: CASSVGMNTEAFF

j_call: TRBJ2-2
d_call: TRBD1
v_call: TRBV7-9
clone_size: NA
cdr3_nt: TGTGCCAGCAGCCTTACAGGGGCGAACACCGGGGAGCTGTTTTTT
cdr3_aa: CASSLTGANTGELFF

j_call: TRBJ1-2
d_call: TRBD1
v_call: TRBV3-1/TRBV3-2
clone_size: NA
cdr3_nt: TGTGCCAGCAGCCCCCCGGGACAGGGGGTGTGGGGCTACACCTTC
cdr3_aa: CASSPPGQGVWGYTF

j_call: TRBJ1-4
d_call: NA
v_call: TRBV6-5
clone_size: few
cdr3_nt: TGTGCCAGCAGCCGGGCTATAAATGAAAAACTGTTTTTT
cdr3_aa: CASSRAINEKLFF

j_call: TRBJ1-6
d_call: TRBD1
v_call: TRBV4-1
clone_size: few
cdr3_nt: TGCGCCAGCAGTCTTCCACTACCCAGGGGGCGGAATTCACCCCTCCACTTT
cdr3_aa: CASSLPLPRGRNSPLHF

j_call: TRBJ1-2
d_call: NA
v_call: TRBV27
clone_size: few
cdr3_nt: TGTGCCAGCAGTTTATCAGCAGGGAGCGGCTATGGCTACACCTTC
cdr3_aa: CASSLSAGSGYGYTF

j_call: TRBJ1-5
d_call: NA
v_call: TRBV19
clone_size: NA
cdr3_nt: TGTGCCAGTAGTATAGTCTGGGCGGCAGGCGAGGATCAGCCCCAGCATTTT
cdr3_aa: CASSIVWAAGEDQPQHF

j_call: TRBJ1-5
d_call: NA
v_call: TRBV12-3/TRBV12-4
clone_size: NA
cdr3_nt: TGTGCCAGCAGTTTAGAGGACGGTCAGCCCCAGCATTTT
cdr3_aa: CASSLEDGQPQHF

j_call: TRBJ2-2
d_call: TRBD2
v_call: TRBV13
clone_size: NA
cdr3_nt: TGTGCCAGCAGCTTTACGACTAGCGGTAGTACCGGGGAGCTGTTTTTT
cdr3_aa: CASSFTTSGSTGELFF

j_call: TRBJ1-6
d_call: NA
v_call: TRBV18
clone_size: NA
cdr3_nt: TGTGCCAGCTCGGACGTTTACTCACCCCTCCACTTT
cdr3_aa: CASSDVYSPLHF

j_call: TRBJ2-2
d_call: TRBD2
v_call: TRBV4-3
clone_size: NA
cdr3_nt: TGCGCCAGCGGGCGGGGGGCGGCCGGGGAGCTGTTTTTT
cdr3_aa: CASGRGAAGELFF

j_call: TRBJ1-3
d_call: NA
v_call: TRBV19
clone_size: NA
cdr3_nt: TGTGCCACCTCATCAGGGGTCTCTGGAAACACCATATATTTT
cdr3_aa: CATSSGVSGNTIYF

j_call: TRBJ1-5
d_call: NA
v_call: TRBV19
clone_size: NA
cdr3_nt: TGTGCCAGTAGTTCAACCTGGTCCGGCAATCAGCCCCAGCATTTT
cdr3_aa: CASSSTWSGNQPQHF

j_call: TRBJ2-3
d_call: NA
v_call: TRBV7-2
clone_size: NA
cdr3_nt: TGTGCCAGCAGCTTAGCGGAGGGACAAGGTACGCAGTATTTT
cdr3_aa: CASSLAEGQGTQYF

j_call: TRBJ1-5
d_call: TRBD1
v_call: TRBV6-2/TRBV6-3
clone_size: NA
cdr3_nt: TGTGCCAGCAGTTCGATGACAGGGTCTAGCAATCAGCCCCAGCATTTT
cdr3_aa: CASSSMTGSSNQPQHF

j_call: TRBJ2-1
d_call: TRBD2
v_call: TRBV24-1
clone_size: NA
cdr3_nt: TGTGCCACCAGTGACCGGACTAGCGGGGCTTACAATGAGCAGTTCTTC
cdr3_aa: CATSDRTSGAYNEQFF

j_call: TRBJ2-7
d_call: NA
v_call: TRBV21-1
clone_size: NA
cdr3_nt: TGTGCCAGCAGCAAAATTACTAGCGGGGTCCCCCACGAGCAGTACTTC
cdr3_aa: CASSKITSGVPHEQYF

j_call: TRBJ2-7
d_call: NA
v_call: TRBV27
clone_size: NA
cdr3_nt: TGTGCCAGCAGCTACATATATAGCCCTTTGCCCTACGAGCAGTACTTC
cdr3_aa: CASSYIYSPLPYEQYF

j_call: TRBJ2-1
d_call: TRBD2
v_call: TRBV18
clone_size: NA
cdr3_nt: TGTGCCAGCTCACCTTTAGCGGGAGGCTCCTACAATGAGCAGTTCTTC
cdr3_aa: CASSPLAGGSYNEQFF

j_call: TRBJ2-3
d_call: NA
v_call: TRBV21-1
clone_size: NA
cdr3_nt: TGTGCCAGCAGCAAAGTCGGAGGGCTAGGGCAGTATTTT
cdr3_aa: CASSKVGGLGQYF

j_call: TRBJ1-6
d_call: NA
v_call: TRBV5-5
clone_size: once
cdr3_nt: TGTGCCAGCAGCTTGGCGGGAAAGTGGGCACCCCTCCACTTT
cdr3_aa: CASSLAGKWAPLHF

j_call: TRBJ2-7
d_call: TRBD2
v_call: TRBV19
clone_size: NA
cdr3_nt: TGTGCCAGTAGTATAGGCACCGGGACTAGCGTCTACGAGCAGTACTTC
cdr3_aa: CASSIGTGTSVYEQYF